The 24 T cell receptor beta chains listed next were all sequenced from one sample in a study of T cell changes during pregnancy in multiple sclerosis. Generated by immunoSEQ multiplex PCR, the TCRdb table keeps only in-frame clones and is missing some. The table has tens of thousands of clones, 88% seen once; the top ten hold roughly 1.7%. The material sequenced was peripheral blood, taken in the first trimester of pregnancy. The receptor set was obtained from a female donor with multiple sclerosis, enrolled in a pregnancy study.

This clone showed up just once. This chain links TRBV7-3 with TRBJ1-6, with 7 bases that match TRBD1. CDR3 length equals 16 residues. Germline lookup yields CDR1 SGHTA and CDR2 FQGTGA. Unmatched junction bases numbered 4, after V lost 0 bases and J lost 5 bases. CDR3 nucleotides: TGTGCCAGCAGCTTAACGGGGACAGAAAATAATTCACCCCTCCACTTT. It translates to CASSLTGTENNSPLHF.

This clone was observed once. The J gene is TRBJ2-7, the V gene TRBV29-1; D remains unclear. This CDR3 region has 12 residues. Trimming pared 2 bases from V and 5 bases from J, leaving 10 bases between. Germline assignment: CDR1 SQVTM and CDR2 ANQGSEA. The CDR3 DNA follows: TGCAGCGTTGAACCTATTTCGGACGAGCAGTACTTC. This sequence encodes CSVEPISDEQYF.

Here the CDR3 DNA reads TGTGCCAGCAGTTTCGAGACTAGAGGCTACAATGAGCAGTTCTTC. Translating it yields CASSFETRGYNEQFF. The chain recombines TRBV6-5 with TRBJ2-1, with a possible D match to TRBD2 (6 bases). V lost 4 bases to trimming and J lost 3 bases, with 13 bases between them. There are 15 residues in the CDR3. Per the germline V gene, CDR1 is MNHEY and CDR2 is SVGAGI.

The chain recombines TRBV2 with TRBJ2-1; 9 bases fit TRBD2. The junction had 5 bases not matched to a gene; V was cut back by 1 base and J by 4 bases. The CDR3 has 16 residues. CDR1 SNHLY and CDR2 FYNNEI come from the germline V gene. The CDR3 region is CASSEVRLAVYNEQFF. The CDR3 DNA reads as TGTGCCAGCAGTGAAGTAAGACTAGCGGTTTACAATGAGCAGTTCTTC.

The DNA for the CDR3 is TGTGCCAGCAGCCAAGATGCCGAAGGACTCTATGGCTACACCTTC. Translating gives CASSQDAEGLYGYTF. The genes are TRBV4-2 and TRBJ1-2, with D unresolved. This CDR3 is 15 amino acids long. CDR1 LGHNA and CDR2 YNFKEQ come from the germline V gene. Trimming took off 0 bases at V and 4 bases at J, with 12 bases between the two ends.

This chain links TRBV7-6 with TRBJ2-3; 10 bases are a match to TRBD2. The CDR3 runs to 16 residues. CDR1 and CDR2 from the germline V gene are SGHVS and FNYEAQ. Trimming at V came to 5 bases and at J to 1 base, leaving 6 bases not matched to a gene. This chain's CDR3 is CASSVRTSGRTDTQYF. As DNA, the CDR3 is TGTGCCAGCAGCGTTAGGACTAGCGGACGCACAGATACGCAGTATTTT.

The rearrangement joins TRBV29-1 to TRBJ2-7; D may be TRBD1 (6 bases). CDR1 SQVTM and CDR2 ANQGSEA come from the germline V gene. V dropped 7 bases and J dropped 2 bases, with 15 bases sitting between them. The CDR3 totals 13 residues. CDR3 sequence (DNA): TGCAGCGCCGTGGACAGCAACCCCTACGAGCAGTACTTC. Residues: CSAVDSNPYEQYF.

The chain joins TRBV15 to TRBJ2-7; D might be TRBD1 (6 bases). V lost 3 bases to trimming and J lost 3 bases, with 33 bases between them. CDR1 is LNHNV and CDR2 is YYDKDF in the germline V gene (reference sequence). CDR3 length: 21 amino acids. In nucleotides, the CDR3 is TGTGCCACCAGCAGCTCCAAAAGGGGGATAACAGGGTTGCTTACAGTCTACGAGCAGTACTTC. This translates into CATSSSKRGITGLLTVYEQYF.

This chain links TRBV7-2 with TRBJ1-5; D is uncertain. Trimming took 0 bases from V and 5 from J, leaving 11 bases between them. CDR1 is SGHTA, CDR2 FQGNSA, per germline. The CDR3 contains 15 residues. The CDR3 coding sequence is TGTGCCAGCAGCTTAGCGGTGGGCACCGATCAGCCCCAGCATTTT. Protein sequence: CASSLAVGTDQPQHF.

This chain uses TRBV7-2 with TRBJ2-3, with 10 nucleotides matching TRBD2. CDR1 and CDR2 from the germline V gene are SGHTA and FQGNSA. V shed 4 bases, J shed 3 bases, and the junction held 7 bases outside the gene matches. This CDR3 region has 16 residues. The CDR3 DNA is TGTGCCAGCAGCTCAAGTAGCGGGAGGCGAACAGATACGCAGTATTTT. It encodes CASSSSSGRRTDTQYF.

DNA for the CDR3: TGCGCCAGCAGTGGCGCCGGCACGGGCTATGGCTACACCTTC. Protein product: CASSGAGTGYGYTF. The chain joins TRBV4-1 to TRBJ1-2; D is undetermined. Trimming pared 6 bases from V and 4 bases from J, leaving 15 bases between. This CDR3 contains 14 residues. Germline V CDR1 and CDR2: MGHRA, YSYEKL.

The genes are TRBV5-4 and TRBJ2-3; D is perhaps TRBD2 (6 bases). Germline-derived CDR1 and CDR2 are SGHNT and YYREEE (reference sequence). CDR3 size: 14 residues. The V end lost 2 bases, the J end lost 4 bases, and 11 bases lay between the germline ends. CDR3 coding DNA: TGTGCCAGCAGCTTTGGCGGGATGGCAGATACGCAGTATTTT. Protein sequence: CASSFGGMADTQYF.

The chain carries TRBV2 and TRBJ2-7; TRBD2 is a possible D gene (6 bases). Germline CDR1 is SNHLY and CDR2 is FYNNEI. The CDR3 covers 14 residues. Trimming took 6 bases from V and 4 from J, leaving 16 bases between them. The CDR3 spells CASRTLGGIYEQYF. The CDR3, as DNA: TGTGCCAGCAGAACCCTGGGGGGAATATACGAGCAGTACTTC. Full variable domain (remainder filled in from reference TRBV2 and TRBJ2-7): EPEVTQTPSHQVTQMGQEVILRCVPISNHLYFYWYRQILGQKVEFLVSFYNNEISEKSEIFDDQFSVERPDGSNFTLKIRSTKLEDSAMYFCASRTLGGIYEQYFGPGTRLTVT.

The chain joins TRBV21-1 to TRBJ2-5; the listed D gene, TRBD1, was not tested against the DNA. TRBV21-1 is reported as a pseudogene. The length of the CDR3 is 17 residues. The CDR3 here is CASSKGRWGRQQETQYF. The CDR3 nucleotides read TGTGCCAGCAGCAAAGGAAGGTGGGGCAGACAACAAGAGACCCAGTACTTC.

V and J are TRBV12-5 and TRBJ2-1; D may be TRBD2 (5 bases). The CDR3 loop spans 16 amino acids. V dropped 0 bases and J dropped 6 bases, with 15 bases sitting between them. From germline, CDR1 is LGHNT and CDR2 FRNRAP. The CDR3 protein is CASGLVLGGGGNEQFF. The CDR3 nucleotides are TGTGCTAGTGGTTTGGTACTTGGCGGAGGCGGCAATGAGCAGTTCTTC.

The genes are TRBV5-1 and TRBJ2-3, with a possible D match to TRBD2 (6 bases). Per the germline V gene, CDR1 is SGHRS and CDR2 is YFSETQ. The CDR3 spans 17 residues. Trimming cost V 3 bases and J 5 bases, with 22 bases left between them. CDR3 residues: CASSYGSVAGPRDTQYF. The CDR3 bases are TGCGCCAGCAGCTATGGAAGTGTTGCGGGACCTCGAGATACGCAGTATTTT. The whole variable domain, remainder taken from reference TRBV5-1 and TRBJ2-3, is KAGVTQTPRYLIKTRGQQVTLSCSPISGHRSVSWYQQTPGQGLQFLFEYFSETQRNKGNFPGRFSGRQFSNSRSEMNVSTLELGDSALYLCASSYGSVAGPRDTQYFGPGTRLTVL.

CDR3 nucleotides: TGTGCCAGCAGCGTAGACAAGCGGGAGGACCACGAGCAGTACTTC. It specifies CASSVDKREDHEQYF. V and J are TRBV9 and TRBJ2-7; 9 bases map to TRBD2. Germline V gene data show CDR1 as SGDLS and CDR2 as YYNGEE. This CDR3 comprises 15 residues. Germline trimming cut 0 bases from V and 5 bases from J; bases unmatched to any gene: 6.

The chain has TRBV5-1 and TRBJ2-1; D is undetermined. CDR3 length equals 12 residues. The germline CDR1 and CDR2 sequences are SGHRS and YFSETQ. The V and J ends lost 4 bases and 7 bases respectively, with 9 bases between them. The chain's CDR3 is CASSEVGNEQFF. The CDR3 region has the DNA TGCGCCAGCAGCGAGGTCGGGAATGAGCAGTTCTTC.

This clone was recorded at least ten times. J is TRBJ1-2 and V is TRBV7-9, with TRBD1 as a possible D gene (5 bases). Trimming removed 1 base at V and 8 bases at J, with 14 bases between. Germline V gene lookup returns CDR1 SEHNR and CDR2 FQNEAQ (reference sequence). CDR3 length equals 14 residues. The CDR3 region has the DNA TGTGCCAGCAGCTTAGGGGCAGGGAGGTCCGGCTACACCTTC. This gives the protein CASSLGAGRSGYTF. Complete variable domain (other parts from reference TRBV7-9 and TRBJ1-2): DTGVSQNPRHKITKRGQNVTFRCDPISEHNRLYWYRQTLGQGPEFLTYFQNEAQLEKSRLLSDRFSAERPKGSFSTLEIQRTEQGDSAMYLCASSLGAGRSGYTFGSGTRLTVV.

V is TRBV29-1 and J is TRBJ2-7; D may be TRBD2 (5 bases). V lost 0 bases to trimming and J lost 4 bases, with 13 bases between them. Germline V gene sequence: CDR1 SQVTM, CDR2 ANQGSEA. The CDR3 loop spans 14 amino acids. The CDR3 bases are TGCAGCGTTGAAGATTCGAGGGTAGGGTACGAGCAGTACTTC. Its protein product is CSVEDSRVGYEQYF.

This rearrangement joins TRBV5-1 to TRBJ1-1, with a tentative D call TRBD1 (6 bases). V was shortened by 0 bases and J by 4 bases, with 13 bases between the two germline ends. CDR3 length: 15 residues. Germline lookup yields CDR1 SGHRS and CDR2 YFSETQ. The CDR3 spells CASSLALDSGTEAFF. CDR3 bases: TGCGCCAGCAGCTTGGCCCTGGACAGTGGCACTGAAGCTTTCTTT. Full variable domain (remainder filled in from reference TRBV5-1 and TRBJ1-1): KAGVTQTPRYLIKTRGQQVTLSCSPISGHRSVSWYQQTPGQGLQFLFEYFSETQRNKGNFPGRFSGRQFSNSRSEMNVSTLELGDSALYLCASSLALDSGTEAFFGQGTRLTVV.

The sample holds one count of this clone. DNA of the CDR3: TGTGCCAGCAGAGCGGGACAGGGCTATAATGAGCAGTTCTTC. This sequence encodes CASRAGQGYNEQFF. The genes are TRBV25-1 and TRBJ2-1; 9 bases are a match to TRBD1. CDR3 length: 14 residues. With 6 bases clipped from V and 7 bases from J, the junction kept 7 bases outside the gene matches. The germline CDR1 and CDR2 sequences are MGHDK and SYGVNS.

CDR3 nucleotides: TGTGCCATCAGTGGTCCGGGATCTATGAACACTGAAGCTTTCTTT. It codes for CAISGPGSMNTEAFF. The rearrangement links TRBV10-3 to TRBJ1-1; unclear D gene. V dropped 4 bases and J dropped 0 bases, with 12 bases sitting between them. The germline V gene has CDR1 ENHRY and CDR2 SYGVKD. CDR3 length: 15 residues.

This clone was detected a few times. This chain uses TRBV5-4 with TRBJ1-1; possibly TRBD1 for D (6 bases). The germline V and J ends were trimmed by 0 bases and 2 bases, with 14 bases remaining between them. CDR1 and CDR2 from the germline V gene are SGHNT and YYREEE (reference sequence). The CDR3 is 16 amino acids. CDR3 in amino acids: CASSLGVRTDNTEAFF. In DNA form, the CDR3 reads TGTGCCAGCAGCTTGGGGGTCAGGACAGATAACACTGAAGCTTTCTTT.